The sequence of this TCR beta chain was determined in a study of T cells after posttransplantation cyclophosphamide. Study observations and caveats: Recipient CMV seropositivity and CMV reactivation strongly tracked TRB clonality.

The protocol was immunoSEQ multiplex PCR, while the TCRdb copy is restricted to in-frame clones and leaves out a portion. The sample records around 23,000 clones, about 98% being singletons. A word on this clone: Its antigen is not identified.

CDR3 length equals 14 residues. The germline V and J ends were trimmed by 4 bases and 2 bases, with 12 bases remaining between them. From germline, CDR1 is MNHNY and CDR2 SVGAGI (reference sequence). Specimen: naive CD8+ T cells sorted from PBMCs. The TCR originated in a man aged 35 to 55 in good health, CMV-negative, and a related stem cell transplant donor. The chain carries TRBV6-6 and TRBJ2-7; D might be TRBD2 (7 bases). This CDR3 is CASSSPGGTYEQYF. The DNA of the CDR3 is TGTGCCAGCAGTTCCCCGGGGGGCACCTACGAGCAGTACTTC.